The clone carrying this T cell receptor beta chain was seen a single time. Antigen unknown. It was with 60 Vbeta and 13 Jbeta primers that the PCR ran. Clones were sequenced by immunoSEQ multiplex PCR, and TCRdb holds only the in-frame ones, with some missing. The sample lists 180,000 or so clones; over 60% were seen once. The sample originates from a study of cytomegalovirus exposure and HLA in healthy donors. Study findings and constraints: The study assumed roughly uniform donor sequencing depth for presence/absence analyses.

V lost 7 bases to trimming and J lost 8 bases; unmatched junction nucleotides: 7. The CDR3 contains 13 residues. Germline V gene sequence: CDR1 SNHLY, CDR2 FYNNEI. This clonotype was obtained from a man over 45 in good health and CMV-seropositive. V and J are TRBV2 and TRBJ1-2; 10 bases are shared with TRBD1. Material for sequencing was PBMCs. The CDR3 loop reads CASTGQGVGGYTF. The DNA for the CDR3 is TGTGCCAGCACCGGACAGGGGGTAGGGGGCTACACCTTC.